The entry that follows covers one T cell receptor beta chain sequence. No cognate antigen has been identified for it. The record has no base qualities; no much larger clone is one base away. This sample is part of a study of cytomegalovirus exposure and HLA in healthy donors listed by TCRdb under 2017. Regarding the complete study: A later analysis indicated that the roughly 130 validation repertoires were generated on the platform also employed for the 666 repertoires of the first cohort. To predict cytomegalovirus infection status, the study brought together high-throughput TCR immunosequencing, statistical association of individual TCRs with disease status, and machine learning. A separate validation cohort of roughly 110 different subjects was used in addition to the 666-subject first cohort. The study aimed to test whether signatures of past pathogen exposure could be identified by cataloging public T cell receptors.

The donors were included in the validation cohort of some 120 subjects, a group kept apart from the roughly 700-subject first cohort. Broad study findings and their caveats: A later analysis found that TCRs clustered in the first cohort also tended to co-occur in the 120 validation repertoires, with 90% to 95% of cluster scores above 0. According to the authors, the approach could potentially be generalized to other disease states and immunological phenotypes. In both the original and validation cohorts, the classifier was reported to diagnose cytomegalovirus status with high specificity and sensitivity. In the study, 150 to 200 TCR beta chains were listed as associated with cytomegalovirus. While some public TCRs were present in many individuals, most TCR sequences turned up only very rarely across donors. A later analysis lacked HLA typing for the validation cohort, so it scored co-occurrence in that cohort across all 120 or so repertoires. In vitro tests confirmed that a few of the cytomegalovirus-associated TCR beta chains recognize cytomegalovirus antigens.

The library was produced with the immunoSEQ multiplex PCR assay. On the authors' methods: A statistical classification framework was built for diagnosing cytomegalovirus status from the catalog of TCR beta chain sequences. TCRdb mirrors the immuneACCESS table, restricted to in-frame sequences. Some clones are absent from its copies; in checked studies, under half trace to an unresolved V gene, and the reason for the others is unknown. That table furnishes V, J and clone size, whereas the DNA furnished D and trimming. The sample yields over 150,000 clones; around nine tenths were counted once. The ten biggest clones cover around a tenth of the sample. The material sequenced was PBMCs. The receptor was isolated from a woman under 30 in good health and CMV-seropositive.

At the DNA level, the sequence is TGTGCCAGCAGATGGGGGTCCCCGGGAGGGAGCGCCTACAATGAGCAGTTCTTC. It codes for CASRWGSPGGSAYNEQFF. The rearrangement combines TRBV2 with TRBJ2-1; TRBD2 lines up with 8 middle nucleotides. The CDR3, from cysteine to phenylalanine, totals 18 residues. This entry keeps only the CDR3 DNA: 54 bases, framed from base 1. Clipping removes 6 bases from V and 2 bases from J, with 15 as the unmatched junction base count. CDR1 and CDR2 (SNHLY, FYNNEI) derive from the germline V gene.